This TCR beta chain is drawn from a study of ipilimumab plus nivolumab after autologous stem cell transplantation. Study results and caveats: The authors say TCR, Treg and microbiome findings warrant further study.

This CDR3 has 14 amino acids. Per the germline V gene, CDR1 is MNHEY and CDR2 is SMNVEV (reference sequence). V dropped 3 bases and J dropped 11 bases, with 14 bases sitting between them. Patients got 3 mg/kg IV nivolumab weeks 1, 4, 7, 10, then biweekly through week 26. In regard to this clone: Its antigen is unknown.

Only in-frame clones appear in the TCRdb table, and some are missing; sequencing was by immunoSEQ multiplex PCR. There are around 19,000 clones in the sample; 65% to 85% occur only once, and 6% to 7% lies in the top ten. The starting material was PBMCs, obtained in a trial of ipilimumab plus nivolumab as post-transplant consolidation. The source is a male donor with diffuse large B-cell lymphoma. The gene calls are TRBV27 and TRBJ1-6, with no clear D. The DNA of the CDR3 is TGTGCCAGCAGTTTGTCGGCCGGTAGGACACCCCTCCACTTT. This sequence encodes CASSLSAGRTPLHF.